Listed below are T cell receptor beta chains from one sample, sequenced in a study of persistence of HIV-infected CD4 T cells. These receptors have no known antigen. The assay was immunoSEQ multiplex PCR, and TCRdb's table has in-frame clones only and misses some. The sample holds about 46,000 clones; approximately 90% are singletons and the top ten take 3% to 3.5%. The material sequenced was CD4+ T cells sorted from PBMCs after roughly 18-hour stimulation, taken from a patient who received antiretroviral therapy. These receptors were collected from an adult woman with HIV who was CMV-seropositive. The CDR3 runs from the conserved cysteine through the conserved F or W. A D gene is named only where the DNA matches it firmly. Clone size is shown for a subset of rows, as once, few, many or a class of expanded clone.

V	J	D	size	DNA	CDR3
TRBV9	TRBJ2-3	NA	NA	TGTGCCAGCAGCGTAGCCGGGTCCACAGATACGCAGTATTTT	CASSVAGSTDTQYF
TRBV28	TRBJ1-4	NA	once	TGTGCCAGCAGTTTATCCGGGTCAGATGAAAAACTGTTTTTT	CASSLSGSDEKLFF
TRBV9	TRBJ2-2	NA	NA	TGTGCCAGCAGCGTAAATGAGAACACCGGGGAGCTGTTTTTT	CASSVNENTGELFF
TRBV5-1	TRBJ2-2	TRBD1	NA	TGCGCCAGCAGCTTGGCGGACAGGTGGGCCGGGGAGCTGTTTTTT	CASSLADRWAGELFF
TRBV5-1	TRBJ2-6	NA	NA	TGCGCCAGCAGCTTGGGCAGGGGCGCTCTCCCTCTTACGGGGGCCAACGTCCTGACTTTC	CASSLGRGALPLTGANVLTF
TRBV5-5	TRBJ2-5	NA	NA	TGTGCCAGCAGCCTTGCCGCCCAGGTGGAGACCCAGTACTTC	CASSLAAQVETQYF
TRBV3-1/TRBV3-2	TRBJ1-6	NA	once	TGTGCCAGCAGCCAATTATCAACAGGTTTAAGGGCCAGCAATTCACCCCTCCACTTT	CASSQLSTGLRASNSPLHF
TRBV7-3	TRBJ2-6	NA	NA	TGTGCCAGCAGCTCCCCACAGTCCATCTCTGGGGCCAACGTCCTGACTTTC	CASSSPQSISGANVLTF
TRBV3-1/TRBV3-2	TRBJ2-3	TRBD2	NA	TGTGCCAGCAGCCAGGCCGGGACTAGCGGGGGCGTAGATACGCAGTATTTT	CASSQAGTSGGVDTQYF
TRBV29-1	TRBJ2-4	TRBD2	NA	TGCAGCGTTGGGGGGACTAGCTGGACTAGCGGGAATCCCAAAAACATTCAGTACTTC	CSVGGTSWTSGNPKNIQYF
TRBV6-2/TRBV6-3	TRBJ1-5	TRBD1	NA	TGTGCCAGCAGTCGACAGGGCGGGACTCAGCCCCAGCATTTT	CASSRQGGTQPQHF
TRBV12-3/TRBV12-4	TRBJ1-5	TRBD1	NA	TGTGCCAGCCAGGGGGGGGACCAGCCCCAGCATTTT	CASQGGDQPQHF
TRBV24-1	TRBJ2-1	TRBD2	once	TGTGCCACCAGTGCCCAGCGGGGGACGGGGCAGTTCTTC	CATSAQRGTGQFF
TRBV7-3	TRBJ2-7	NA	NA	TGTGCCAGCAGCTTACTAGCGCGTACAGACTACTACGAGCAGTACTTC	CASSLLARTDYYEQYF
TRBV19	TRBJ2-2	TRBD1	NA	TGTGCCAGTAGAGACAGGGGCGCCGGGGAGCTGTTTTTT	CASRDRGAGELFF
TRBV5-5	TRBJ1-1	NA	NA	TGTGCCAGCAGCGCGCCACTTACTGGGGCGGCTGAAGCTTTCTTT	CASSAPLTGAAEAFF
TRBV28	TRBJ1-6	NA	NA	TGTGCCAGCAGTCCCGGGGCGGCTGGGAATTCACCCCTCCACTTT	CASSPGAAGNSPLHF
TRBV7-2	TRBJ1-2	NA	NA	TGTGCCAGCAGCTTAGCGGCAGGCCCCTATGGCTACACCTTC	CASSLAAGPYGYTF
TRBV10-1	TRBJ1-1	NA	NA	TGCGCCAGCAGTGGACAGGTGAACACTGAAGCTTTCTTT	CASSGQVNTEAFF
TRBV7-8	TRBJ1-5	NA	once	TGTGCCAGCAGCTTAGGTGCGAGGGTTGGCAATCAGCCCCAGCATTTT	CASSLGARVGNQPQHF
TRBV2	TRBJ1-1	NA	NA	TGTGCCAGCAGTGAAGTATCCGTGGAGGATTTT	CASSEVSVEDF
TRBV11-3	TRBJ1-1	NA	NA	TGTGCCAGCAGCTTAGATTTCAACGGAGGGACTGAAGCTTTCTTT	CASSLDFNGGTEAFF
TRBV6-1	TRBJ1-5	NA	once	TGTGCCAGCAGTGAAGGGTCGAGGGGTAGCAATCAGCCCCAGCATTTT	CASSEGSRGSNQPQHF
TRBV5-1	TRBJ2-7	TRBD2	NA	TGCGCCAGCGGCATTCTCACTAGCGGAGATTACGAGCAGTACTTC	CASGILTSGDYEQYF
TRBV19	TRBJ2-2	TRBD1	NA	TGTGCCAGTAGTCCCAAGGGGACAGTGCCCGGGGAGCTGTTTTTT	CASSPKGTVPGELFF
TRBV18	TRBJ1-3	NA	NA	TGTGCCAGCTCACCTTTATACCGTGGCCCCGGCTCTGGAAACACCATATATTTT	CASSPLYRGPGSGNTIYF
TRBV7-2	TRBJ1-1	TRBD1	NA	TGTGCCAGCAGCTTAGGGGAACAGGGGAGGACGGCTTTCTTT	CASSLGEQGRTAFF
TRBV7-2	TRBJ2-5	TRBD2	NA	TGTGCCAGCAGCCCCTGGACTAGCGGAGGCGTAAAGACCCAGTACTTC	CASSPWTSGGVKTQYF
TRBV28	TRBJ1-2	TRBD1	NA	TGTGCCAGCAGTTCTCCAGGGGGCGTTAAATTAAGCTATGGCTACACCTTC	CASSSPGGVKLSYGYTF
TRBV6-5	TRBJ1-5	NA	NA	TGTGCCAGCAGCCCCGCCGGGATTAGCAATCAGCCCCAGCATTTT	CASSPAGISNQPQHF
TRBV4-1	TRBJ2-3	TRBD2	once	TGCGCCAGCAGCCAAGATTCCAGCGGGAGGGTGGCAGATACGCAGTATTTT	CASSQDSSGRVADTQYF
TRBV6-6	TRBJ1-6	NA	NA	TGTGCCAGCAGAGAAGACAGTAATTCACCCCTCCACTTT	CASREDSNSPLHF
TRBV15	TRBJ2-3	TRBD1	NA	TGTGCCACCAGCAGTAACACAGGGGGCCTCTACACAGATACGCAGTATTTT	CATSSNTGGLYTDTQYF
TRBV5-1	TRBJ1-4	NA	NA	TGCGCCAGCAGCTTGGCCCCGGCAGGGGCAGGGGAAAAACTGTTTTTT	CASSLAPAGAGEKLFF
TRBV6-4	TRBJ2-2	NA	NA	TGTGCCAGCAGTGACTCGCAGGGCAGGGCGAACACCGGGGAGCTGTTTTTT	CASSDSQGRANTGELFF